Below, one T cell receptor (beta chain) is given with its context. Its specificity is unknown. The data are from a study of cytomegalovirus exposure and HLA in healthy donors. Germline V gene sequence: CDR1 KGHSH, CDR2 LQKENI. V trimming: 2 bases; J trimming: 0 bases; junction bases outside the gene matches: 10. This CDR3 contains 18 residues. General observations from the study: When analyzed later, a missense DCLRE1C variant was found to be linked to TCR beta V- and J-gene trimming.

Amplification used 60 Vbeta primers and 13 Jbeta primers. Sequencing used immunoSEQ multiplex PCR; TCRdb keeps in-frame clones, though not all of them. The sample is made up of about 140,000 clones, and the top ten hold approximately 2.5% of it. This chain links TRBV18 with TRBJ1-2, with TRBD1 identical over 9 bases. Sequencing input: PBMCs. The sequence came from a man aged 35-49 years in good health and CMV-seronegative. The CDR3 protein is CASSPVLTGGKTNYGYTF. The DNA of the CDR3 is TGTGCCAGCTCACCAGTCCTTACAGGGGGCAAGACTAACTATGGCTACACCTTC.